Below, one T cell receptor (beta chain) is given with its context. The target antigen is unknown. These data belong to a study of T-cell reconstitution after alpha-beta-depleted transplantation in children. The study, taken as a whole, reports: Reportedly, roughly two months post-transplant, alpha-beta T cells arose from several hundred expanded graft clones.

The CDR3 length is 18 residues. V lost 4 bases and J lost 1, with 20 bases in between. Germline loops: CDR1 SGHRS, CDR2 YFSETQ. TCRbeta library construction was performed incorporating unique molecular identifiers. TCRdb re-analysed the PCR reads in MiXCR, keeping a single row per CDR3 protein. The sample holds around 500,000 distinct CDR3 sequences, 23% seen once. The chain couples TRBV5-1 to TRBJ2-2; the D gene is possibly TRBD1 (5 bases). The sample in question was PBMCs, mostly from graft donor cells, obtained 360 days after TCRalphabeta/CD19-depleted stem cell transplant. The origin of this receptor is a boy younger than two who had a stem cell transplant for acute myeloid leukemia, so the T cells may come from the graft donor. The DNA for the CDR3 is TGCGCCAGCAGCGCGACCGCCAGGGAAAGGCTGAACACCGGGGAGCTGTTTTTT. Its protein product is CASSATARERLNTGELFF.